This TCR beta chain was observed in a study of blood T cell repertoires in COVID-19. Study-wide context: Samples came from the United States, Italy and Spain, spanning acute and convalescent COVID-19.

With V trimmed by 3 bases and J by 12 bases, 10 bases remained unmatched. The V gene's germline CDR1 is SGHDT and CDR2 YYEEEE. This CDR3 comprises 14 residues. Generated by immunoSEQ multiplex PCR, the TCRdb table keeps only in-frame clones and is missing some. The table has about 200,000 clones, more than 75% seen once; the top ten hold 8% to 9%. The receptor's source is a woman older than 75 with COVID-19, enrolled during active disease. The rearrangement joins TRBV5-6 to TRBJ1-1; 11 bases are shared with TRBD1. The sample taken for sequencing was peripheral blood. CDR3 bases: TGTGCCAGCAGCTCCCCGGGGACAGGGGGGTCAACTTTCTTT. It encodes CASSSPGTGGSTFF.